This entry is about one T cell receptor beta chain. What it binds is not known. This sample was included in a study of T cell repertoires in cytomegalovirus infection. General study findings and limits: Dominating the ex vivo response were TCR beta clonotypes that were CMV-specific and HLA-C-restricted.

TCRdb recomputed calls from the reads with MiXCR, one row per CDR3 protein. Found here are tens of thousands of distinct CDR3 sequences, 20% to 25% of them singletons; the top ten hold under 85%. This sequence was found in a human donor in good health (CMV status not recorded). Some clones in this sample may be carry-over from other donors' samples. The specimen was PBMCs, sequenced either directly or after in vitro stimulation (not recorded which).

The CDR3 DNA reads TGTGCCAGCAGCGCTCGAGGGGGCTCTGGAAACACCATATATTTT. Protein sequence: CASSARGGSGNTIYF. The V call is TRBV5-6, the J call TRBJ1-3; TRBD1 might be the D (6 bases). The CDR3 sequence is 15 residues long. From germline, CDR1 is SGHDT and CDR2 YYEEEE. V shed 4 bases and J shed 0 bases, with 11 bases lying between them.